These T cell receptor beta chains were read from a single sample in a study of blood T cell repertoires in COVID-19. Sequencing used immunoSEQ multiplex PCR; TCRdb keeps in-frame clones, though not all of them. The data show 85,000 to 90,000 clones, about 82% seen once. The specimen sequenced was peripheral blood. The origin of the receptors is a human donor in a cohort sampled during active COVID-19. Each CDR3 is given with its conserved first and last residue. Fields, in order: J gene, V gene, D gene, clone size, CDR3 protein, CDR3 DNA. A D gene is named only where the DNA matches it firmly. Expanded clones get a size class; other rows say once, few or many, or leave the size out.

TRBJ2-1	TRBV3-1/TRBV3-2	TRBD2	-	CASSQETTSGSYNEQFF	TGTGCCAGCAGCCAAGAAACGACTAGCGGGAGTTACAATGAGCAGTTCTTC
TRBJ2-6	TRBV11-2	-	-	CASSPTRANVLTF	TGTGCCAGCAGCCCTACTCGGGCCAACGTCCTGACTTTC
TRBJ1-1	TRBV11-2	-	-	CASSLAGRAFF	TGTGCCAGCAGCTTAGCAGGCAGGGCTTTCTTT
TRBJ2-1	TRBV2	-	-	CAGLTGSPPNGVF	TGTGCCGGCCTAACAGGGTCCCCCCCGAATGGTGTCTTC
TRBJ1-3	TRBV6-1	-	-	CASSEWALQFAGNTIYF	TGTGCCAGCAGTGAGTGGGCCCTGCAGTTCGCTGGAAACACCATATATTTT
TRBJ1-3	TRBV28	-	-	CASSLSQQLGNTIYF	TGTGCCAGCAGTTTATCCCAACAGCTTGGAAACACCATATATTTT
TRBJ1-6	TRBV2	-	once	CASSDGQSIGSPLHF	TGTGCCAGCAGCGATGGACAGAGCATCGGTTCACCCCTCCACTTT
TRBJ1-2	TRBV23-1	TRBD1	once	CARQQGLLRGYTF	TGCGCCAGGCAACAGGGGCTTCTCCGTGGCTACACCTTC
TRBJ1-1	TRBV27	-	-	CASSYRTNTEAFF	TGTGCCAGCAGTTACAGGACGAACACTGAAGCTTTCTTT
TRBJ2-5	TRBV27	-	-	CASSLSGGETQYF	TGTGCCAGCAGTTTATCGGGGGGAGAGACCCAGTACTTC
TRBJ1-1	TRBV19	-	-	CASSRGLTEAFF	TGTGCCAGTAGTAGGGGGCTGACTGAAGCTTTCTTT
TRBJ1-6	TRBV28	-	-	CASIGQSSYNSPLHF	TGTGCCAGCATCGGACAGAGCTCCTATAATTCACCCCTCCACTTT
TRBJ1-5	TRBV6-5	TRBD1	-	CASIGTGDYQPQHF	TGTGCCAGCATAGGGACAGGGGATTATCAGCCCCAGCATTTT
TRBJ1-5	TRBV13	TRBD1	-	CASSFAGGQPQHF	TGTGCCAGCAGCTTCGCAGGGGGTCAGCCCCAGCATTTT
TRBJ2-5	TRBV6-5	-	-	CASSYSREVRETQYF	TGTGCCAGCAGTTACTCGCGGGAAGTGAGGGAGACCCAGTACTTC
TRBJ1-4	TRBV21-1	-	-	CASSITGSGNEKLFF	TGTGCCAGCAGCATCACAGGCTCGGGTAATGAAAAACTGTTTTTT
TRBJ2-7	TRBV6-5	-	-	CASGPLGTYEQYF	TGTGCCAGCGGACCACTAGGAACCTACGAGCAGTACTTC
TRBJ2-2	TRBV6-5	-	-	CATHSLRIPTGELFF	TGTGCCACCCACAGCCTCAGAATCCCCACCGGGGAGCTGTTTTTT
TRBJ1-5	TRBV15	TRBD1	-	CATSRGDSDQEPQHF	TGTGCCACCAGCAGAGGGGACAGCGATCAGGAGCCCCAGCATTTT
TRBJ2-1	TRBV2	-	-	CATKGLSSNEQFF	TGTGCCACAAAGGGACTGTCGTCCAATGAGCAGTTCTTC
TRBJ1-5	TRBV4-1	-	-	CASSLAGTSPNQPQHF	TGCGCCAGCAGTCTTGCCGGGACAAGCCCCAATCAGCCCCAGCATTTT
TRBJ2-1	TRBV2	TRBD2	-	CASSERRGVYNEQFF	TGTGCCAGCAGTGAAAGGCGGGGGGTTTACAATGAGCAGTTCTTC
TRBJ1-2	TRBV29-1	TRBD1	-	CSVERQGDYGYTF	TGCAGCGTTGAAAGACAGGGCGACTATGGCTACACCTTC
TRBJ2-1	TRBV11-2	TRBD1	-	CASSLSSRQGHNEQFF	TGTGCCAGCAGCTTGTCGTCTAGACAGGGGCACAATGAGCAGTTCTTC
TRBJ1-2	TRBV4-3	TRBD1	-	CASSQETGGRDYGYTF	TGCGCCAGCAGCCAAGAAACAGGGGGCCGTGACTATGGCTACACCTTC
TRBJ1-1	TRBV4-1	-	-	CASSQGMNTEAFF	TGCGCCAGCAGCCAGGGCATGAACACTGAAGCTTTCTTT
TRBJ1-5	TRBV7-2	-	few	CASSLAPPRPQHF	TGTGCCAGCAGCTTAGCCCCCCCCCGGCCCCAGCATTTT
TRBJ1-3	TRBV11-2	-	-	CASSLSGNTIYF	TGTGCCAGCAGCCTCTCTGGAAACACCATATATTTT
TRBJ2-3	TRBV5-1	-	-	CASSLTGTDTQYF	TGCGCCAGCAGCTTGACTGGCACAGATACGCAGTATTTT
TRBJ2-1	TRBV7-3	-	-	CASSDWNSEGEQFF	TGTGCCAGCAGCGATTGGAATAGCGAGGGTGAGCAGTTCTTC
TRBJ1-3	TRBV10-3	-	many	CAILEGAVGNTIYF	TGTGCCATCTTGGAGGGAGCGGTTGGAAACACCATATATTTT
TRBJ2-7	TRBV2	-	few	CASGPRQGGYEQYF	TGTGCCAGCGGTCCCAGGCAGGGTGGTTACGAGCAGTACTTC
TRBJ2-7	TRBV6-5	-	-	CASREGSYEQYF	TGTGCCAGCAGGGAGGGATCCTACGAGCAGTACTTC
TRBJ1-1	TRBV18	-	-	CASSRREGHTEAFF	TGTGCCAGCTCGCGCAGGGAAGGGCACACTGAAGCTTTCTTT
TRBJ2-3	TRBV28	-	-	CASSETGRTDTQYF	TGTGCCAGCAGTGAGACAGGACGCACAGATACGCAGTATTTT
TRBJ2-1	TRBV7-9	-	once	CASSSGGSRGEQFF	TGTGCCAGCAGCTCAGGGGGGAGCCGGGGTGAGCAGTTCTTC
TRBJ2-1	TRBV28	TRBD1	once	CASSFLGTGVRNEQFF	TGTGCCAGCAGTTTTCTAGGGACAGGGGTGCGCAATGAGCAGTTCTTC
TRBJ2-7	TRBV6-2/TRBV6-3	-	-	CASSQRLRSYEQYF	TGTGCCAGCAGTCAACGACTCCGCTCCTACGAGCAGTACTTC
TRBJ1-3	TRBV7-2	TRBD1	once	CASSSYLGTGGNTIYF	TGTGCCAGCAGCTCCTACCTAGGGACAGGCGGAAACACCATATATTTT
TRBJ2-2	TRBV28	TRBD1	-	CASVRTGVNTGELFF	TGTGCCAGCGTGCGGACAGGGGTTAACACCGGGGAGCTGTTTTTT
TRBJ2-1	TRBV30	-	-	CAWGNGRTYNEQFF	TGTGCCTGGGGTAACGGGAGAACTTACAATGAGCAGTTCTTC
TRBJ2-7	TRBV15	-	-	CATSREPLGGGSYEQYF	TGTGCCACCAGCAGAGAGCCCCTCGGCGGAGGGAGCTACGAGCAGTACTTC
TRBJ1-2	TRBV29-1	-	-	CSDDRVYGYTF	TGCAGCGACGACAGAGTCTATGGCTACACCTTC
TRBJ2-7	TRBV7-8	-	-	CASSLVALVIIYEQYF	TGTGCCAGCAGCTTAGTCGCCTTAGTCATAATCTACGAGCAGTACTTC
TRBJ1-5	TRBV6-6	TRBD1	-	CASSYLGQDSNQPQHF	TGTGCCAGCAGTTACCTTGGACAGGATAGCAATCAGCCCCAGCATTTT
TRBJ2-7	TRBV28	TRBD1	-	CASSFDRVEQYF	TGTGCCAGCAGTTTCGACAGGGTCGAGCAGTACTTC
TRBJ1-1	TRBV10-2	-	many	CASSSGGPSLFMNTEAFF	TGCGCCAGCAGTTCAGGAGGTCCATCTCTATTCATGAACACTGAAGCTTTCTTT
TRBJ2-2	TRBV24-1	TRBD1	-	CATSDPDRGLDGELFF	TGTGCCACCAGTGATCCCGACAGGGGGCTGGACGGGGAGCTGTTTTTT
TRBJ2-3	TRBV9	-	-	CASSFLSGTDTQYF	TGTGCCAGCAGCTTTCTATCGGGGACAGATACGCAGTATTTT
TRBJ1-2	TRBV27	TRBD1	-	CASRPTGGTNYGYTF	TGTGCCAGCAGACCTACAGGGGGGACCAACTATGGCTACACCTTC
TRBJ2-3	TRBV4-3	TRBD2	once	CASSQDPQREQYF	TGCGCCAGCAGCCAAGATCCCCAGCGGGAGCAGTATTTT
TRBJ2-5	TRBV4-2	-	-	CASSQGRQETQYF	TGTGCCAGCAGCCAAGGCAGACAAGAGACCCAGTACTTC
TRBJ1-6	TRBV25-1	-	-	CASNPSGYGSPLHF	TGTGCCAGCAATCCGTCGGGGTACGGTTCACCCCTCCACTTT